Listed below are T cell receptor beta chains from one sample, sequenced in a study of blood T cell repertoires in COVID-19. Here immunoSEQ multiplex PCR was the method, and the copy in TCRdb shows in-frame clones only, minus some. This sample has hundreds of thousands of clones, with around nine tenths found just once. The sample taken for sequencing was PBMCs or T cells enriched from blood (not recorded which). The receptors come from a woman between 55 and 75 years old in a cohort exposed to, infected with or recovered from COVID-19 (not recorded which). The CDR3 runs from the conserved cysteine through the conserved F or W. Fields, in order: V gene, clone size, D gene, J gene, CDR3 protein, CDR3 DNA. The D gene is left open where the match is weak. The size entry is marked missing in some rows and otherwise reads once, few, many or a size class.

V: TRBV5-1
size: -
D: TRBD2
J: TRBJ2-1
CDR3: CASSLPSSGVWNEQFF
DNA: TGCGCCAGCAGCTTGCCGTCTAGCGGGGTCTGGAATGAGCAGTTCTTC

V: TRBV20-1
size: -
D: TRBD2
J: TRBJ2-7
CDR3: CSASLASGNHEQYF
DNA: TGCAGTGCTAGTTTGGCTAGCGGGAACCACGAGCAGTACTTC

V: TRBV19
size: many
D: -
J: TRBJ2-7
CDR3: CASSIYRYEQYF
DNA: TGTGCCAGTAGTATATACCGGTACGAGCAGTACTTC

V: TRBV10-1
size: -
D: TRBD1
J: TRBJ2-3
CDR3: CASSKAQGTGDTQYF
DNA: TGCGCCAGCAGTAAAGCACAGGGGACAGGAGATACGCAGTATTTT

V: TRBV7-9
size: -
D: TRBD1
J: TRBJ1-2
CDR3: CASSSDRESYGYTF
DNA: TGTGCCAGCAGCTCTGACAGGGAGAGCTATGGCTACACCTTC

V: TRBV7-9
size: -
D: TRBD1
J: TRBJ1-1
CDR3: CASSWTGVEAFF
DNA: TGTGCCAGCAGCTGGACAGGGGTGGAAGCTTTCTTT

V: TRBV9
size: -
D: -
J: TRBJ1-2
CDR3: CASSGRQNYGYTF
DNA: TGTGCCAGCAGCGGACGACAGAACTATGGCTACACCTTC

V: TRBV6-6
size: -
D: -
J: TRBJ1-4
CDR3: CASSPGGEKLFF
DNA: TGTGCCAGCAGCCCCGGGGGGGAAAAACTGTTTTTT

V: TRBV28
size: -
D: -
J: TRBJ2-2
CDR3: CASSLRGNTGELFF
DNA: TGTGCCAGCAGTTTACGGGGGAACACCGGGGAGCTGTTTTTT

V: TRBV6-1
size: -
D: -
J: TRBJ1-2
CDR3: CASSESEYYTRIREWVGYTF
DNA: TGTGCCAGCAGTGAATCGGAATATTATACACGAATTAGGGAGTGGGTGGGCTACACCTTC

V: TRBV18
size: once
D: TRBD1
J: TRBJ1-1
CDR3: CASSPRTGATEAFF
DNA: TGTGCCAGCTCACCCCGCACAGGGGCCACTGAAGCTTTCTTT

V: TRBV7-2
size: -
D: -
J: TRBJ1-2
CDR3: CASSLEGANYGYTF
DNA: TGTGCCAGCAGCTTAGAAGGGGCCAACTATGGCTACACCTTC

V: TRBV27
size: -
D: -
J: TRBJ2-1
CDR3: CASSLTNNEQFF
DNA: TGTGCCAGCAGTCTGACAAACAATGAGCAGTTCTTC

V: TRBV4-1
size: -
D: -
J: TRBJ1-1
CDR3: CASSQAPQGYEMNTEAFF
DNA: TGCGCCAGCAGCCAAGCGCCACAGGGATATGAAATGAACACTGAAGCTTTCTTT

V: TRBV7-3
size: -
D: TRBD2
J: TRBJ2-1
CDR3: CASSRTSGGYNEQFF
DNA: TGTGCCAGCAGCCGAACTAGCGGGGGGTACAATGAGCAGTTCTTC

V: TRBV21-1
size: once
D: -
J: TRBJ2-1
CDR3: CASSIRLAGHEQFF
DNA: TGTGCCAGCAGCATCCGACTAGCGGGACATGAGCAGTTCTTC

V: TRBV27
size: -
D: TRBD2
J: TRBJ2-7
CDR3: CASSLASGRTNEQYF
DNA: TGTGCCAGCAGTTTAGCCAGCGGGAGGACAAACGAGCAGTACTTC

V: TRBV4-1
size: -
D: TRBD1
J: TRBJ2-5
CDR3: CASSQDVVTGGRETQYF
DNA: TGCGCCAGCAGCCAAGACGTCGTTACAGGGGGTAGGGAGACCCAGTACTTC

V: TRBV7-8
size: -
D: -
J: TRBJ1-5
CDR3: CASSALTGVGQPQHF
DNA: TGTGCCAGCAGCGCCCTGACAGGAGTCGGTCAGCCCCAGCATTTT

V: TRBV10-3
size: once
D: -
J: TRBJ1-2
CDR3: CAISEYGVESYGYTF
DNA: TGTGCCATCAGTGAGTACGGGGTGGAAAGCTATGGCTACACCTTC

V: TRBV27
size: -
D: TRBD2
J: TRBJ2-1
CDR3: CASSPPSGLAGVRSYNEQFF
DNA: TGTGCCAGCAGTCCTCCCTCGGGACTAGCGGGAGTAAGATCCTACAATGAGCAGTTCTTC

V: TRBV5-1
size: -
D: TRBD2
J: TRBJ2-1
CDR3: CASSLVLAGGRNNEQFF
DNA: TGCGCCAGCAGCCTAGTTTTAGCGGGAGGGCGTAACAATGAGCAGTTCTTC

V: TRBV29-1
size: -
D: TRBD2
J: TRBJ2-2
CDR3: CSVKGLAGSGELFF
DNA: TGCAGCGTAAAGGGACTAGCGGGATCCGGGGAGCTGTTTTTT

V: TRBV30
size: -
D: -
J: TRBJ1-1
CDR3: CAWRTVFMNTEAFF
DNA: TGTGCCTGGAGGACAGTGTTCATGAACACTGAAGCTTTCTTT

V: TRBV9
size: -
D: -
J: TRBJ1-1
CDR3: CASSGTYITEAFF
DNA: TGTGCCAGCAGCGGGACATACATCACTGAAGCTTTCTTT